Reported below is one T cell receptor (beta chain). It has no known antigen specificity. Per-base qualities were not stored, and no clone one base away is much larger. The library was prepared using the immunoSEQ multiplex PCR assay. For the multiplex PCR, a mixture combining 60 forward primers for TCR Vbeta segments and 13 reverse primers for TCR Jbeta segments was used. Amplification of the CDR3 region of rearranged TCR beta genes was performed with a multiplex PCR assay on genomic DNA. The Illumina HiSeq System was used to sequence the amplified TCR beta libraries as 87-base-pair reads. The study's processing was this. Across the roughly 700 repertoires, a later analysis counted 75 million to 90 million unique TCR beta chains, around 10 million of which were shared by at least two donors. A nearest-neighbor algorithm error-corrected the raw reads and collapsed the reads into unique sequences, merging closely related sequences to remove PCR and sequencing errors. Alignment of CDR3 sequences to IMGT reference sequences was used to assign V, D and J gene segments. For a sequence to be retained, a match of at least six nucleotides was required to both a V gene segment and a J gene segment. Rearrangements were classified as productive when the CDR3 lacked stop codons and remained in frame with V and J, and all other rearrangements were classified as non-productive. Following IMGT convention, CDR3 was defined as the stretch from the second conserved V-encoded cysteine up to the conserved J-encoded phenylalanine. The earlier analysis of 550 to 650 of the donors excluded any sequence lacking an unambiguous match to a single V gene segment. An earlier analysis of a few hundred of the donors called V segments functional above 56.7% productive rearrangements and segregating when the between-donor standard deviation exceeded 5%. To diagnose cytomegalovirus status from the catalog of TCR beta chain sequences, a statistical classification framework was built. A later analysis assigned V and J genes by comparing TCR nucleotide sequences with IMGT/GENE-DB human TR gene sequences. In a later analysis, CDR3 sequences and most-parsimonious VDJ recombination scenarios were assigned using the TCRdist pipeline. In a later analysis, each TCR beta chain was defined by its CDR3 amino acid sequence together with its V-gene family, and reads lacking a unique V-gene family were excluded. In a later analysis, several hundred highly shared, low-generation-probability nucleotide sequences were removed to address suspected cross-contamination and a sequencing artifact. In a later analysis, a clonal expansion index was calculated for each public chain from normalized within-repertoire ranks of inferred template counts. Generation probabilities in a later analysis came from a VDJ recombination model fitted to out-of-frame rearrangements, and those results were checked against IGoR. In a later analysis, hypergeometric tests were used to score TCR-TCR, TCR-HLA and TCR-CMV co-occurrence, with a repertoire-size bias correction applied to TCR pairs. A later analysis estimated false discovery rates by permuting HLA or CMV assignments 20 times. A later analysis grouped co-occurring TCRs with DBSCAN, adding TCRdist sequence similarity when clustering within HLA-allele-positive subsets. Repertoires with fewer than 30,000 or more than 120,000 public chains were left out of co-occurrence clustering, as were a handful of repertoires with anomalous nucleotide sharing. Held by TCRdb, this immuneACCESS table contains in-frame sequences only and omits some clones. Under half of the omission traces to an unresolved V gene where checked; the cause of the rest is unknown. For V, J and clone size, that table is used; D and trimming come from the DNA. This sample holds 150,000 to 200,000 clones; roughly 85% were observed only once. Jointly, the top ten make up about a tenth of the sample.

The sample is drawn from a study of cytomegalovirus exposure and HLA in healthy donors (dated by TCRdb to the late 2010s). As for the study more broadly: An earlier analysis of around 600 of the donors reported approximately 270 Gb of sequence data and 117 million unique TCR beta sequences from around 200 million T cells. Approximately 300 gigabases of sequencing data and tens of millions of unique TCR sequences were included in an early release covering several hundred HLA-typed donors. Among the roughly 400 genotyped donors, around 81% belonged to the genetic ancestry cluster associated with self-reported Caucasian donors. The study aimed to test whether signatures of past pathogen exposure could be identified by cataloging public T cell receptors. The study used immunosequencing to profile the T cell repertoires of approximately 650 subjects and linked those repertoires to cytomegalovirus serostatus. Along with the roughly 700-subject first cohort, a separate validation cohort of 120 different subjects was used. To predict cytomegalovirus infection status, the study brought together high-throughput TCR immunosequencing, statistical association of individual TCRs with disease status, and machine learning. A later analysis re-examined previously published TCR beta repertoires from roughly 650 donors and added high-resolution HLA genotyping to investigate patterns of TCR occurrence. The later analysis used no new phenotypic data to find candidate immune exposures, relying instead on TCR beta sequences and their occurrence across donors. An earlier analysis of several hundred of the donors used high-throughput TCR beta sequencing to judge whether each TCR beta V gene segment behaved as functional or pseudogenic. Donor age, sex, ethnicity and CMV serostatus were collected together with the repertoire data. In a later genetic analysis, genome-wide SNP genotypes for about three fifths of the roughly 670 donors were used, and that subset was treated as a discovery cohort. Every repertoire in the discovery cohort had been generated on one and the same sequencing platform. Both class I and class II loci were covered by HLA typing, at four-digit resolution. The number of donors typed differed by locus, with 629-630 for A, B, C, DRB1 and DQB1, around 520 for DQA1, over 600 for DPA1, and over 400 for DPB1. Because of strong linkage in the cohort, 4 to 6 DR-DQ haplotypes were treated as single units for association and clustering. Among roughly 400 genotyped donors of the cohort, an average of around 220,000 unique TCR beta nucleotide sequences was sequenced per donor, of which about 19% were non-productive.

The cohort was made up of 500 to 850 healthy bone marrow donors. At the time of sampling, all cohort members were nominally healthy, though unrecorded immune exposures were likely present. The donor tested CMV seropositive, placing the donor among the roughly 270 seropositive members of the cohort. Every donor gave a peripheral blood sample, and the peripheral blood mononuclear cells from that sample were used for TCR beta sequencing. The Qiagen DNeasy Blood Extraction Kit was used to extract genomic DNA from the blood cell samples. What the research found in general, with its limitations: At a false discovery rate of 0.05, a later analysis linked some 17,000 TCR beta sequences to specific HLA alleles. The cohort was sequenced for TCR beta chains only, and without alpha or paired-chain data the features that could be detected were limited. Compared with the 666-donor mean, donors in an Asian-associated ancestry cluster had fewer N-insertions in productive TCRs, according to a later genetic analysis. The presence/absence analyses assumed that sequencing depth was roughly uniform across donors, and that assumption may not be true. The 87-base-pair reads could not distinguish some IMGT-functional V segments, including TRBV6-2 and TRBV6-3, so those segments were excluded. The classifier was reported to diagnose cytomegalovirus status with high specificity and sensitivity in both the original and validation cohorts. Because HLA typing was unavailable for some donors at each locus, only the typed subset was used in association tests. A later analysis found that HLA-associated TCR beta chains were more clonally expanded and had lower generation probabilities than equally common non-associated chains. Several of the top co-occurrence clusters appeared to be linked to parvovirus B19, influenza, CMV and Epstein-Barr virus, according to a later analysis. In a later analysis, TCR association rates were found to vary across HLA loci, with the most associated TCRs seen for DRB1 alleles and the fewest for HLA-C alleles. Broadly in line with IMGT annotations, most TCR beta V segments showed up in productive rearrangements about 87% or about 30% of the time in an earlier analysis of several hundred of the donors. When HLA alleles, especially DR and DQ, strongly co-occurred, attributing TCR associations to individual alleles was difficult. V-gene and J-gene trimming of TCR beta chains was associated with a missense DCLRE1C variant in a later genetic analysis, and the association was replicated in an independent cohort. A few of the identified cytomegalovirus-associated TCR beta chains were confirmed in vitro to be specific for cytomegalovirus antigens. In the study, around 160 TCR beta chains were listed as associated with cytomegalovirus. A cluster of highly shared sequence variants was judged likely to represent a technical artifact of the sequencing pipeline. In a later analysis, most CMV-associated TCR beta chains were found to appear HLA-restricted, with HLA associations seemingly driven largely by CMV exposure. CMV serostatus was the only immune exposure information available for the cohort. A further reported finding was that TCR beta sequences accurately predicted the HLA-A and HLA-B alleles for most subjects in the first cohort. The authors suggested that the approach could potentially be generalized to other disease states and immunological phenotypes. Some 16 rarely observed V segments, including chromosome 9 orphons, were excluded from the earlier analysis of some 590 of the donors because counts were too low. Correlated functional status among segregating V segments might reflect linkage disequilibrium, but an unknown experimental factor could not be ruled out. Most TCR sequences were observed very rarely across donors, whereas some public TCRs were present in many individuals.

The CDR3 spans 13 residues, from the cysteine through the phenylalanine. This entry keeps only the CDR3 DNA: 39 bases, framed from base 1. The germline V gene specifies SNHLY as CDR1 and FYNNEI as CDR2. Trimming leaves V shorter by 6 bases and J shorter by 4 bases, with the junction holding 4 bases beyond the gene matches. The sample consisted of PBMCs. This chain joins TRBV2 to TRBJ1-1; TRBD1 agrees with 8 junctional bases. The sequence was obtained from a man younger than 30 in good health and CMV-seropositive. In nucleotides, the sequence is TGTGCCAGCAGCGCCGGACAGGGCACTGAAGCTTTCTTT. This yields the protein CASSAGQGTEAFF.